The entry below gives a single TCR beta chain sequence along with its context. Its matching antigen is unknown. The sample has other DNA sequences that encode this CDR3 too. This CDR3 contains 13 residues. Germline V lookup: CDR1 MDHEN, CDR2 SYDVKM. Trimming pared 2 bases from V and 1 base from J, leaving 3 bases between. Several immunoSEQ plates held equal portions of the genomic DNA taken from each subset. This table comes from immunoSEQ multiplex PCR, and its TCRdb copy is limited to in-frame clones, with some not included. The sample shows 600,000 to 750,000 clones, 55% to 75% of them seen only once. This entry comes from a study of shared clonotypes between healthy human individuals. Study outcomes and limitations: Clonotype sharing across a few donors was observed for around 5.1% of naive CD4 clonotypes.

The receptor's source is a woman aged 25 to 39 in good health. This chain connects TRBV28 to TRBJ1-5; D is uncertain. Sequences were obtained from memory CD4+ T cells sorted from blood. Subset reported: CD45RA-negative fraction. CDR3 sequence reads: CASSLVSNQPQHF. The CDR3, as DNA: TGTGCCAGCAGTTTAGTGAGCAATCAGCCCCAGCATTTT. Drawing the rest from reference TRBV28 and TRBJ1-5, the complete variable domain is DVKVTQSSRYLVKRTGEKVFLECVQDMDHENMFWYRQDPGLGLRLIYFSYDVKMKEKGDIPEGYSVSREKKERFSLILESASTNQTSMYLCASSLVSNQPQHFGDGTRLSIL.